This record concerns one TCR beta chain sequence. Its antigen is not identified. This entry belongs to a study of cytomegalovirus exposure and HLA in healthy donors. Study-wide results and caveats: Specificity of a few CMV-associated chains for CMV antigens was verified in vitro. TCR beta V- and J-gene trimming, according to a later analysis, was linked to a missense DCLRE1C variant.

Primers: 60 Vbeta forward and 13 Jbeta reverse. Clones were read by immunoSEQ multiplex PCR, and TCRdb kept only the in-frame ones, dropping some. Among 120,000 or so clones listed, almost 85% were seen once. The CDR3 consists of 16 residues. Germline lookup yields CDR1 LGHNA and CDR2 YNFKEQ. V dropped 4 bases and J dropped 6 bases, with 19 bases sitting between them. All the people who gave samples were healthy bone marrow donors. The sample comprised PBMCs. This TCR derives from a woman aged 18-35 years in good health and CMV-seronegative. This rearrangement joins TRBV4-2 to TRBJ1-5; weak D call: TRBD1 (5 bases). This CDR3 reads CASSPRLRGDTQPQHF. The CDR3 coding sequence is TGTGCCAGCAGCCCCCGACTTCGGGGGGATACTCAGCCCCAGCATTTT.